This is a list of T cell receptor beta chains from one sample in a study of blood T cell repertoires in COVID-19. Here immunoSEQ multiplex PCR was the method, and the copy in TCRdb shows in-frame clones only, minus some. Among 150,000 to 190,000 clones listed, about 85% were seen once. Sequences were obtained from peripheral blood. These receptor sequences come from a woman between 65 and 79 years old with acute or convalescent COVID-19. Each CDR3 is given with its conserved first and last residue. Each record gives: J gene, clone size, V gene, D gene, CDR3 DNA, CDR3 protein. A D gene is named only where the DNA matches it firmly. Clone size, where shown, is once, few, many, or a class for clones that have expanded.

J gene: TRBJ1-2
clone size: NA
V gene: TRBV6-1
D gene: NA
CDR3 DNA: TGTGCCAGCAGTGAAGGAGGGAGAGGGGGGGGAAGAGGCTACACCTTC
CDR3 protein: CASSEGGRGGGRGYTF

J gene: TRBJ1-4
clone size: NA
V gene: TRBV19
D gene: TRBD1
CDR3 DNA: TGTGCCAGTAGTCCAGGACAGGGACGCGAAAAACTGTTTTTT
CDR3 protein: CASSPGQGREKLFF

J gene: TRBJ1-1
clone size: NA
V gene: TRBV11-3
D gene: NA
CDR3 DNA: TGTGCCAGCAGCTTAGGGTCTTGGCGGGGGGCGAACACTGAAGCTTTCTTT
CDR3 protein: CASSLGSWRGANTEAFF

J gene: TRBJ2-5
clone size: NA
V gene: TRBV3-1/TRBV3-2
D gene: TRBD2
CDR3 DNA: TGTGCCAGCAGCCAAGGCCAGCGGGGGGGAGAGACCCAGTACTTC
CDR3 protein: CASSQGQRGGETQYF

J gene: TRBJ1-2
clone size: NA
V gene: TRBV19
D gene: NA
CDR3 DNA: TGTGCCAGTAGCCTCGGGGTCCTAGGCTATGGCTACACCTTC
CDR3 protein: CASSLGVLGYGYTF

J gene: TRBJ1-2
clone size: NA
V gene: TRBV7-3
D gene: NA
CDR3 DNA: TGTGCCAGCGGCCTCCACAACGGGGGTAATGGCTACACCTTC
CDR3 protein: CASGLHNGGNGYTF

J gene: TRBJ2-5
clone size: NA
V gene: TRBV9
D gene: TRBD2
CDR3 DNA: TGTGCCAGCAGCGGGGGACTAGCGGAAGAGACCCAGTACTTC
CDR3 protein: CASSGGLAEETQYF

J gene: TRBJ1-5
clone size: NA
V gene: TRBV6-5
D gene: NA
CDR3 DNA: TGTGCCAGCAGTTACTCGGGGAGGAGCAATCAGCCCCAGCATTTT
CDR3 protein: CASSYSGRSNQPQHF

J gene: TRBJ1-6
clone size: once
V gene: TRBV19
D gene: NA
CDR3 DNA: TGTGCCAGTAGTTCTGGACAAGGAAGGATCCCTAATTCACCCCTCCACTTT
CDR3 protein: CASSSGQGRIPNSPLHF

J gene: TRBJ2-7
clone size: NA
V gene: TRBV6-5
D gene: NA
CDR3 DNA: TGTGCCAGCAGTTTAGGCGGGTACGACGAGCAGTACTTC
CDR3 protein: CASSLGGYDEQYF

J gene: TRBJ1-5
clone size: NA
V gene: TRBV19
D gene: TRBD1
CDR3 DNA: TGTGCCAGTAGTGGACAGACAGGGAGCAATCAGCCCCAGCATTTT
CDR3 protein: CASSGQTGSNQPQHF

J gene: TRBJ1-1
clone size: NA
V gene: TRBV7-3
D gene: NA
CDR3 DNA: TGTGCCAGCAGCCCCTCGGGGAGCGATAACACTGAAGCTTTCTTT
CDR3 protein: CASSPSGSDNTEAFF

J gene: TRBJ1-2
clone size: NA
V gene: TRBV15
D gene: NA
CDR3 DNA: TGTGCCACCAGATCTGAGAGCATAGCTAACTATGGCTACACCTTC
CDR3 protein: CATRSESIANYGYTF

J gene: TRBJ2-3
clone size: NA
V gene: TRBV18
D gene: NA
CDR3 DNA: TGTGCCAGCTCACCATTTGAGTCCGCGGCAGATACGCAGTATTTT
CDR3 protein: CASSPFESAADTQYF